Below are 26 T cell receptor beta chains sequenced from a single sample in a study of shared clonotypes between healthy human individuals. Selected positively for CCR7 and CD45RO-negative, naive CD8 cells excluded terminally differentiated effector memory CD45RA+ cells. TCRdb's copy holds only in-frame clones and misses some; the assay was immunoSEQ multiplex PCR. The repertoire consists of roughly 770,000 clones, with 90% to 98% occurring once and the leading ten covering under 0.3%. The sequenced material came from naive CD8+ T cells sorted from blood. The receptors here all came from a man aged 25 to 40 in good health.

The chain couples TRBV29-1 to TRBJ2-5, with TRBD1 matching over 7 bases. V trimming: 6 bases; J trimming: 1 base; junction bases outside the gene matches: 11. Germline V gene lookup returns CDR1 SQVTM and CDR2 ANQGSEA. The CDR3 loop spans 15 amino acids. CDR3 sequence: CSVAPAQGIQETQYF. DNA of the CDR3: TGCAGCGTCGCCCCTGCACAGGGGATCCAAGAGACCCAGTACTTC.

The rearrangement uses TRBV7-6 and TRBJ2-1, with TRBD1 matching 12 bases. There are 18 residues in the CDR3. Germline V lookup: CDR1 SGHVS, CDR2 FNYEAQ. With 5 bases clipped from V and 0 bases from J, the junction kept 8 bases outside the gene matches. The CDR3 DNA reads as TGTGCCAGCAGCCCCGGGACAGGGGGCTTTTTCTCCTACAATGAGCAGTTCTTC. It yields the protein CASSPGTGGFFSYNEQFF.

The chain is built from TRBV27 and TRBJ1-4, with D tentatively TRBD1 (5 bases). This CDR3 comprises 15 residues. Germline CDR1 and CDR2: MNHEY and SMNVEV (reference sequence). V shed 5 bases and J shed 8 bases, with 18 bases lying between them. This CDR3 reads CASSPLQVSGEKLFF. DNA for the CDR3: TGTGCCAGCAGTCCACTACAGGTTTCCGGCGAAAAACTGTTTTTT.

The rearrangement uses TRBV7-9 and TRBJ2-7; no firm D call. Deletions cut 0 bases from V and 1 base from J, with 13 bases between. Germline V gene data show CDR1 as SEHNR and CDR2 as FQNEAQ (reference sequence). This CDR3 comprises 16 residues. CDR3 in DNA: TGTGCCAGCAGCTTAGCGGACCGTTATGGTTCCTACGAGCAGTACTTC. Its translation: CASSLADRYGSYEQYF.

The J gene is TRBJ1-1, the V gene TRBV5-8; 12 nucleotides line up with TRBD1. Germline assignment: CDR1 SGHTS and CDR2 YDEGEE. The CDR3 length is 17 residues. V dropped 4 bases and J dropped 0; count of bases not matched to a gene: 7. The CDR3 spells CASSTSGQGALNTEAFF. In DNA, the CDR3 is TGTGCCAGCAGCACATCGGGACAGGGGGCTTTGAACACTGAAGCTTTCTTT. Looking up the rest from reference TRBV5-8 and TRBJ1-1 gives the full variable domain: EAGVTQSPTHLIKTRGQQATLRCSPISGHTSVYWYQQALGLGLQFLLWYDEGEERNRGNFPPRFSGRQFPNYSSELNVNALELEDSALYLCASSTSGQGALNTEAFFGQGTRLTVV.

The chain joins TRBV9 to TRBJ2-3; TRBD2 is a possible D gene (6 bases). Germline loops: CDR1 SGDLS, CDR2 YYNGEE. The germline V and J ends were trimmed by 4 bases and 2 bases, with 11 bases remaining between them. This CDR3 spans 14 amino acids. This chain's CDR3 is CASSKRVNTDTQYF. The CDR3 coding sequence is TGTGCCAGCAGCAAGCGGGTGAACACAGATACGCAGTATTTT.

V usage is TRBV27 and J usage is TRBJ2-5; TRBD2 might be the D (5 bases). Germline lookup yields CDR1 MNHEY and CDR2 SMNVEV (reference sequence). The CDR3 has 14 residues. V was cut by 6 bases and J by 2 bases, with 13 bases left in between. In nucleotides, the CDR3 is TGTGCCAGCAGGAGCCGGGAACCTCAAGAGACCCAGTACTTC. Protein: CASRSREPQETQYF.

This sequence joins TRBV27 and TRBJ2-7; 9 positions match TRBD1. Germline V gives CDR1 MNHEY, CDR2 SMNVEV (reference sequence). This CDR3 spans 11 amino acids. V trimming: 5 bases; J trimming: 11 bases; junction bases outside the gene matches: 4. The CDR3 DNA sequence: TGTGCCAGCAGTACCGACAGGGGGGAGTACTTC. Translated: CASSTDRGEYF.

The CDR3 bases are TGTGCCAGCAGCTCCTTCCCGACAGGGGAGGTTGCTTTCTTT. Its translation: CASSSFPTGEVAFF. V is TRBV7-2 and J is TRBJ1-1; TRBD1 matches 8 bases. The V gene's germline CDR1 is SGHTA and CDR2 FQGNSA. The CDR3 is made up of 14 amino acids. V shed 4 bases and J 11 bases; nucleotides not matched to a gene: 12.

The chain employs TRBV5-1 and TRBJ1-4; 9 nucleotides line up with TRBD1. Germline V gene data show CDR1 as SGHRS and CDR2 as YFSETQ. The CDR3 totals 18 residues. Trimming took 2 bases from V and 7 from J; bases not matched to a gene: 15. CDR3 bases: TGCGCCAGCAGCTTCACCGGGACAGGGAGGCTCCTAGGTGAAAAACTGTTTTTT. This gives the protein CASSFTGTGRLLGEKLFF. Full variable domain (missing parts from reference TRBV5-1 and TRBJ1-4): KAGVTQTPRYLIKTRGQQVTLSCSPISGHRSVSWYQQTPGQGLQFLFEYFSETQRNKGNFPGRFSGRQFSNSRSEMNVSTLELGDSALYLCASSFTGTGRLLGEKLFFGSGTQLSVL.

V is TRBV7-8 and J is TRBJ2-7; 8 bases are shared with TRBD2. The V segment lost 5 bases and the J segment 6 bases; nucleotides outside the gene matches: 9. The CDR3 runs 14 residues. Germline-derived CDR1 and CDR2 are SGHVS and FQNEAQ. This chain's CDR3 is CASSMGRTSREQYF. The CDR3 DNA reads TGTGCCAGCAGCATGGGGCGGACTAGCCGCGAGCAGTACTTC.

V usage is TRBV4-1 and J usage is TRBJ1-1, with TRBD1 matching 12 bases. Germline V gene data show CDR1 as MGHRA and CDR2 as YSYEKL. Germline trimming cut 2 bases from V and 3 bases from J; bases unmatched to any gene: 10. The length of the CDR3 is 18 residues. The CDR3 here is CASSQFKGQGAGDTEAFF. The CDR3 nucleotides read TGCGCCAGCAGCCAATTCAAGGGACAGGGGGCAGGAGACACTGAAGCTTTCTTT.

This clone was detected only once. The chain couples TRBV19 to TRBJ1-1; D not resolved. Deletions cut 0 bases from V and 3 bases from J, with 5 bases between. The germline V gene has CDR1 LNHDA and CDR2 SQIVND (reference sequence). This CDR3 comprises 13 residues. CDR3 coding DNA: TGTGCCAGTAGTATAGATTTGGACACTGAAGCTTTCTTT. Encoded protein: CASSIDLDTEAFF.

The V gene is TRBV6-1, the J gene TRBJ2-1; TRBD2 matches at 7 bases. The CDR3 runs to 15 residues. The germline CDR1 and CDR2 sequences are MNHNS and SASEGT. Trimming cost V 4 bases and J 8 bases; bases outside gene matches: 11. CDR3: CASSGRLALGDEQFF. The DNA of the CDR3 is TGTGCCAGCAGTGGTCGACTAGCCCTTGGGGATGAGCAGTTCTTC.

CDR3 region: CASSLMGGGPYNEQFF. The CDR3 coding sequence is TGTGCCAGCAGTTTAATGGGGGGGGGCCCTTACAATGAGCAGTTCTTC. The genes are TRBV27 and TRBJ2-1; D might be TRBD2 (7 bases). The V gene lost 2 bases and the J gene lost 4 bases, with 15 bases spanning the gap. The CDR3 loop spans 16 amino acids. Per germline, CDR1 MNHEY and CDR2 SMNVEV (reference sequence).

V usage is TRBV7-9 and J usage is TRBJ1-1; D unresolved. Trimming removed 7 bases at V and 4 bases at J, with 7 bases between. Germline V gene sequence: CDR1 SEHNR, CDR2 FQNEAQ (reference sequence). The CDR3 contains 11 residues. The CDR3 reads CASTVGTEAFF. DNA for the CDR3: TGTGCCAGCACCGTTGGCACTGAAGCTTTCTTT.

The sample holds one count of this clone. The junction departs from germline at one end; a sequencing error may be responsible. CDR3 DNA sequence: TGTGCTAGCAGCTTAGGTGAAATGGGGGAGCAGTACTTC. Residues: CASSLGEMGEQYF. The chain carries TRBV7-7 and TRBJ2-7; D ambiguous. CDR3 length: 13 residues. Per germline, CDR1 SSHAT and CDR2 FNYEAQ (reference sequence).

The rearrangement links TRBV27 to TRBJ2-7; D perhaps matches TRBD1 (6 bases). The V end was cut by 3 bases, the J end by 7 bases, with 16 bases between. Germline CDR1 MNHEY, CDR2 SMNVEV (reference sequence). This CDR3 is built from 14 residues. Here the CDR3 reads CASSFQGSVDEQYF. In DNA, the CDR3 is TGTGCCAGCAGTTTCCAGGGGTCGGTGGATGAGCAGTACTTC.

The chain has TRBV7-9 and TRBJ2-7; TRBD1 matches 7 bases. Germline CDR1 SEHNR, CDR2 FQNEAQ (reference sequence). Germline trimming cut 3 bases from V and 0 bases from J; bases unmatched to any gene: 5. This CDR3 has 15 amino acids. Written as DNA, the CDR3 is TGTGCCAGCAGCTTTGCAGGGGGTCCCTCCTACGAGCAGTACTTC. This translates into CASSFAGGPSYEQYF.

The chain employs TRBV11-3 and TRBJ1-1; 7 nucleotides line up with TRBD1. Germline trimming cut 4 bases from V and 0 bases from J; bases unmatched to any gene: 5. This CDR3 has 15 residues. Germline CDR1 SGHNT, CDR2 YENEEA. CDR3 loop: CASSSTGDMNTEAFF. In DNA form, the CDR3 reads TGTGCCAGCAGCTCTACAGGGGATATGAACACTGAAGCTTTCTTT.

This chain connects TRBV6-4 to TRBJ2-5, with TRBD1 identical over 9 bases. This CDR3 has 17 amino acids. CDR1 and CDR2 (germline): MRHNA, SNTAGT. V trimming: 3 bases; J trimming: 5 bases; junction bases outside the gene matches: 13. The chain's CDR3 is CASSDKRGTGLGETQYF. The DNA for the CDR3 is TGTGCCAGCAGTGATAAGAGGGGGACAGGGCTTGGGGAGACCCAGTACTTC.

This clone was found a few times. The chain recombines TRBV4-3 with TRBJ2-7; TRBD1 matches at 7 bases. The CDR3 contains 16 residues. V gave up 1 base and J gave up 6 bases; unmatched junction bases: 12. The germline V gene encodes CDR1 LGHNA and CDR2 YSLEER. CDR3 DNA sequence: TGCGCCAGCAGCCAAGGGACCCGGGACAGAGGACGCGAGCAGTACTTC. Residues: CASSQGTRDRGREQYF.

CDR3: CASSPGVGYTF. Here the CDR3 DNA reads TGTGCCAGCAGCCCTGGGGTAGGCTACACCTTC. This chain uses TRBV28 with TRBJ1-2; no clear D. The CDR3 loop spans 11 amino acids. Trimming shortened V by 6 bases and J by 8 bases, and 10 bases separated the two germline ends. The germline CDR1 and CDR2 sequences are MDHEN and SYDVKM.

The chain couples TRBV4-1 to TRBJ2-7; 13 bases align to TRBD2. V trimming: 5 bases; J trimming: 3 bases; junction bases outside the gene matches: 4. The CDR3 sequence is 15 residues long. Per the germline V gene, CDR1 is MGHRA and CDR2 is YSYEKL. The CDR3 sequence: CASSSWTSGSYEQYF. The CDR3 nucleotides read TGCGCCAGCAGCTCCTGGACTAGCGGGAGCTACGAGCAGTACTTC.

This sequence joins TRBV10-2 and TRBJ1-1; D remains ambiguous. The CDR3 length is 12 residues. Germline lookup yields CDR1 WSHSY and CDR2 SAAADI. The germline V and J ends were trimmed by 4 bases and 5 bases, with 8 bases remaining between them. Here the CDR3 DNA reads TGCGCCAGCAGTGTTTTGGGAACTGAAGCTTTCTTT. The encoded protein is CASSVLGTEAFF.

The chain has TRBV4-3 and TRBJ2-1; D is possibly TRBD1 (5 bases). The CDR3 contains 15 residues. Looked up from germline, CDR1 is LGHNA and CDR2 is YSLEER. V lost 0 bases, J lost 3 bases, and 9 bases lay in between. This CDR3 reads CASSQDVRGYNEQFF. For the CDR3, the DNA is TGCGCCAGCAGCCAAGATGTTAGGGGCTACAATGAGCAGTTCTTC.